These T cell receptor beta chains were read from a single sample in a study of shared clonotypes between healthy human individuals. Produced via immunoSEQ multiplex PCR; TCRdb's table is partial and in-frame only. Here the sample spans about 980,000 clones, approximately 76% being singletons. Input material: memory CD4+ T cells sorted from blood. The receptors stem from a man aged 18 to 29 in good health. Both conserved end residues are part of each CDR3. A D gene is named only where the DNA matches it firmly. Clone size is given for some rows only: seen once, a few or many times, or a class if the clone is expanded.

clone size	V gene	D gene	J gene	CDR3 protein	CDR3 DNA
few	TRBV28	NA	TRBJ2-3	CASSPRPTGWQYF	TGTGCCAGCAGTCCCCGCCCCACGGGCTGGCAGTATTTT
NA	TRBV5-6	NA	TRBJ1-2	CASSPGRGSYGYTF	TGTGCCAGCAGCCCCGGACGGGGAAGCTATGGCTACACCTTC
NA	TRBV11-2	TRBD2	TRBJ2-1	CASSFYSGSNYNEQFF	TGTGCCAGCAGCTTCTATAGCGGGAGTAACTACAATGAGCAGTTCTTC
NA	TRBV5-1	NA	TRBJ1-6	CASSSQGYNSPLHF	TGCGCCAGCAGCTCACAGGGATATAATTCACCCCTCCACTTT
NA	TRBV6-6	NA	TRBJ2-5	CASSPIDRTLQETQYF	TGTGCCAGCAGTCCCATCGACAGAACTCTCCAAGAGACCCAGTACTTC
NA	TRBV28	NA	TRBJ2-5	CASSDPTMEETQYF	TGTGCCAGCAGTGACCCAACAATGGAAGAGACCCAGTACTTC
NA	TRBV5-4	NA	TRBJ1-4	CASSAGGELHEKLFF	TGTGCCAGCAGCGCTGGTGGGGAGTTACATGAAAAACTGTTTTTT
NA	TRBV7-2	TRBD1	TRBJ1-6	CASSQIGQGASPLHF	TGTGCCAGCAGCCAAATAGGACAGGGGGCGTCACCCCTCCACTTT
NA	TRBV7-2	NA	TRBJ2-5	CASSFLKGGETQYF	TGTGCCAGCAGCTTTTTGAAGGGTGGAGAGACCCAGTACTTC
NA	TRBV19	NA	TRBJ1-3	CASARTKVSGNTIYF	TGTGCCAGCGCTCGAACTAAGGTCTCTGGAAACACCATATATTTT
NA	TRBV5-1	TRBD2	TRBJ2-7	CASSLSGSLYEQYF	TGCGCCAGCAGCTTGAGCGGGAGTCTCTACGAGCAGTACTTC
NA	TRBV5-1	NA	TRBJ1-6	CASSLEASSSSYNSPLHF	TGCGCCAGCAGCTTGGAGGCAAGTTCGAGCTCCTATAATTCACCCCTCCACTTT
NA	TRBV5-1	TRBD1	TRBJ2-1	CASSLGDRGTHEQFF	TGCGCCAGCAGCTTAGGGGACAGGGGGACCCATGAGCAGTTCTTC
NA	TRBV7-9	NA	TRBJ1-1	CASSLAPLNTEAFF	TGTGCCAGCAGCTTAGCGCCTCTGAACACTGAAGCTTTCTTT
few	TRBV4-3	NA	TRBJ2-6	CASSQELGAGANVLTF	TGCGCCAGCAGCCAAGAGTTGGGGGCTGGGGCCAACGTCCTGACTTTC
many	TRBV4-2	NA	TRBJ2-3	CASSQGVQGPDTQYF	TGTGCCAGCAGCCAAGGGGTACAGGGCCCAGATACGCAGTATTTT
NA	TRBV7-2	NA	TRBJ2-7	CASSSLFYEQYF	TGTGCCAGCAGCTCCCTCTTTTACGAGCAGTACTTC
NA	TRBV18	NA	TRBJ1-2	CASSPRLGQDGYTF	TGTGCCAGCTCACCAAGGTTAGGGCAGGATGGCTACACCTTC